This entry lists 32 T cell receptor beta chains sequenced from one sample in a study of spatial heterogeneity in lung cancer. Their antigen targets remain unknown. Study results and limitations: Mutation tallies in tumors tracked expanded intratumoral alpha and beta TCR counts.

TCRdb reanalysed the 5' RACE reads using MiXCR and keeps one entry per CDR3 protein. The sample lists some 20,000 distinct CDR3 sequences; about 6.5% were seen once. As to time point: sample taken at primary tumor resection. The source was lung tumor tissue, collected at surgery. Receptor source: a female donor with early-stage non-small cell lung cancer.

This clonotype was counted ten times or more. The J gene is TRBJ1-6, the V gene TRBV2; weak D call: TRBD1 (5 bases). In germline, CDR1 is SNHLY, CDR2 FYNNEI. The V end lost 6 bases, the J end lost 8 bases, and 17 bases lay between the germline ends. The CDR3 spans 15 residues. The CDR3 DNA sequence: TGTGCCAGCAGGTCGGGGGGAGGTCCCGATTCACCCCTCCACTTT. Translation gives CASRSGGGPDSPLHF. Full variable domain (rest looked up from reference TRBV2 and TRBJ1-6): EPEVTQTPSHQVTQMGQEVILRCVPISNHLYFYWYRQILGQKVEFLVSFYNNEISEKSEIFDDQFSVERPDGSNFTLKIRSTKLEDSAMYFCASRSGGGPDSPLHFGNGTRLTVT.

This clonotype was seen many times. The chain has TRBV7-9 and TRBJ2-3; no clear D gene. Germline CDR1 reads SEHNR; CDR2 reads FQNEAQ (reference sequence). The CDR3 has 14 residues. The ends were cut back, 1 base at V and 1 base at J, with 6 bases in the middle. The CDR3 sequence: CASSLERRTDTQYF. CDR3 bases: TGTGCCAGCAGCTTAGAGAGACGCACAGATACGCAGTATTTT.

This clonotype was detected many times. CDR3 in DNA: TGTGCCAGCAGCCGAGGGACAGGAGGAGAGACCCAGTACTTC. Translated, it gives CASSRGTGGETQYF. The rearrangement joins TRBV12-3 or TRBV12-4 to TRBJ2-5; 8 bases are a match to TRBD1. The CDR3 has 14 amino acids. The trim removed 6 bases at V and 4 bases at J, leaving 7 bases unmatched.

This clonotype was observed many times. The CDR3 spells CASTPGTGFTEAFF. Here the CDR3 DNA reads TGTGCCAGCACACCCGGGACAGGGTTTACTGAAGCTTTCTTT. The chain uses TRBV6-5 and TRBJ1-1; 9 bases map to TRBD1. The CDR3 is 14 amino acids. The germline gives CDR1 MNHEY, CDR2 SVGAGI. V trimming: 7 bases; J trimming: 5 bases; junction bases outside the gene matches: 8.

This clonotype was seen a handful of times. The chain joins TRBV3-1 to TRBJ1-1, with TRBD1 matching 10 bases. The CDR3 totals 14 residues. Trimming cost V 2 bases and J 5 bases; bases outside gene matches: 2. Looked up from germline, CDR1 is LGHDT and CDR2 is YNNKEL (reference sequence). CDR3 nucleotides: TGTGCCAGCAGCCAACAGGGACAGGGGACTGAAGCTTTCTTT. Amino acids: CASSQQGQGTEAFF.

This sequence joins TRBV28 and TRBJ2-2, with 7 nucleotides matching TRBD1. The CDR3 extends over 15 amino acids. Per germline, CDR1 MDHEN and CDR2 SYDVKM. After removal of 5 bases from V and 5 bases from J, the junction contained 8 bases not matched to a gene. The CDR3 reads CASSHRQGRTGELFF. CDR3 bases: TGTGCCAGCAGTCATCGACAGGGCCGTACCGGGGAGCTGTTTTTT.

This clonotype appeared many times. V usage is TRBV14 and J usage is TRBJ2-3, with no clear D. Trimming shortened V by 6 bases and J by 2 bases, and 3 bases separated the two germline ends. In germline, CDR1 is SGHDN, CDR2 FVKESK. This CDR3 contains 11 residues. The CDR3 spells CASSLTDTQYF. The DNA for the CDR3 is TGTGCCAGCAGTCTCACAGATACGCAGTATTTT.

This clonotype was seen ten or more times. J is TRBJ2-3 and V is TRBV10-3; 8 bases are shared with TRBD2. This CDR3 contains 14 residues. V shed 8 bases and J 5 bases; nucleotides not matched to a gene: 9. From germline, CDR1 is ENHRY and CDR2 SYGVKD. In DNA, the CDR3 is TGTGCCATCCGCCGGGAGGGGCAGGTAGATACGCAGTATTTT. Translated: CAIRREGQVDTQYF.

This clonotype has a handful of counts. V gene TRBV27 combines with J gene TRBJ1-1; 9 bases are shared with TRBD1. V shed 5 bases, J shed 3 bases, and the junction held 7 bases outside the gene matches. Per germline, CDR1 MNHEY and CDR2 SMNVEV (reference sequence). The CDR3 length is 15 residues. The CDR3 sequence: CASSPPGQGHTEAFF. The DNA for the CDR3 is TGTGCCAGCAGTCCTCCGGGACAGGGACACACTGAAGCTTTCTTT.

This clonotype was observed at least ten times. The chain joins TRBV12-2 to TRBJ2-3; TRBD2 is the table's D call and was not checked against the DNA. TRBV12-2 is flagged as a pseudogene. This CDR3 region has 15 residues. The CDR3 sequence is CASRLRLANSDTQYF. In DNA form, the CDR3 reads TGTGCAAGTCGCTTACGCCTAGCAAACTCCGATACGCAGTATTTT.

The chain couples TRBV6-1 to TRBJ1-1; D gene ambiguous. CDR1 and CDR2 from the germline V gene are MNHNS and SASEGT. V gave up 10 bases and J gave up 6 bases, with 18 bases separating them. The CDR3 runs to 13 residues. The CDR3 nucleotides are TGTGCCACCTCGATCCGAACACGCGCTGAAGCTTTCTTT. Protein: CATSIRTRAEAFF.

This clonotype was found many times. V is TRBV28 and J is TRBJ2-5; TRBD1 is a possible D gene (7 bases). V lost 2 bases to trimming and J lost 1 base, with 11 bases between them. Germline CDR1 reads MDHEN; CDR2 reads SYDVKM. The CDR3 contains 15 residues. The CDR3 region has the DNA TGTGCCAGCAGTTTAAGGAGGGGGCCCCAAGAGACCCAGTACTTC. Its protein is CASSLRRGPQETQYF. Full variable domain (rest looked up from reference TRBV28 and TRBJ2-5): DVKVTQSSRYLVKRTGEKVFLECVQDMDHENMFWYRQDPGLGLRLIYFSYDVKMKEKGDIPEGYSVSREKKERFSLILESASTNQTSMYLCASSLRRGPQETQYFGPGTRLLVL.

The chain joins TRBV20-1 to TRBJ1-3; no firm D call. This CDR3 has 16 residues. Trimming took off 0 bases at V and 0 bases at J, with 12 bases between the two ends. The germline CDR1 and CDR2 sequences are DFQATT and SNEGSKA (reference sequence). The CDR3 DNA reads as TGCAGTGCTAGAGATCCGGCCGGAAGCTCTGGAAACACCATATATTTT. Its translation is CSARDPAGSSGNTIYF.

This clonotype appeared many times. The genes are TRBV4-3 and TRBJ2-7; possibly TRBD2 for D (6 bases). The CDR3 is 16 residues long. The V end lost 0 bases, the J end lost 0 bases, and 12 bases lay between the germline ends. Germline values: CDR1 LGHNA, CDR2 YSLEER. The CDR3 loop is CASSQDGDGSSYEQYF. The CDR3 DNA reads as TGCGCCAGCAGCCAAGACGGGGACGGGAGCTCCTACGAGCAGTACTTC.

This clonotype was observed a few times. This chain links TRBV6-5 with TRBJ1-5; D may be TRBD1 (5 bases). The CDR3 loop spans 17 amino acids. Germline CDR1 and CDR2: MNHEY and SVGAGI. Trimming left V 5 bases short and J 0 bases short, with 17 bases between. CDR3 amino acids: CASSQLPGTDSNQPQHF. The CDR3 region has the DNA TGTGCCAGCAGTCAACTTCCTGGGACGGATAGCAATCAGCCCCAGCATTTT.

This clonotype was seen repeatedly, ten times or more. The CDR3 DNA is TGCAGTGCTATACGACAGGGAGGTTTTCCCTACGAGCAGTACTTC. This codes for CSAIRQGGFPYEQYF. The V and J genes are TRBV20-1 and TRBJ2-7; a weak D match, TRBD1 (7 bases). The CDR3 has 15 amino acids. CDR1 DFQATT and CDR2 SNEGSKA come from the germline V gene (reference sequence). The V end was cut by 4 bases, the J end by 2 bases, with 18 bases between.

As regards this clonotype: It may be a read error: a sequence one base away is much more abundant. The chain uses TRBV5-1 and TRBJ2-3, with TRBD1 identical over 9 bases. This CDR3 spans 16 amino acids. The germline V gene encodes CDR1 SGHRS and CDR2 YFSETQ. The CDR3 region has the DNA TGCGCCAGCAGTCCCCGACAGGGGGGACCCACAGATACGCGGTATTTT. It is translated as CASSPRQGGPTDTRYF.

The chain combines TRBV2 with TRBJ2-7; D is possibly TRBD1 (6 bases). This CDR3 has 13 amino acids. Trimming removed 2 bases at V and 5 bases at J, with 10 bases between. Germline V gives CDR1 SNHLY, CDR2 FYNNEI. CDR3 sequence reads: CASSEQGMDEQYF. The DNA of the CDR3 is TGTGCCAGCAGTGAACAGGGGATGGACGAGCAGTACTTC.

This clonotype was picked up many times. This sequence joins TRBV20-1 and TRBJ2-1, with D uncertain. The CDR3 totals 13 residues. CDR1 and CDR2 (germline): DFQATT, SNEGSKA (reference sequence). The V end was cut by 8 bases, the J end by 0 bases, with 11 bases between. CDR3 region: CSPAYSSYNEQFF. The CDR3 DNA is TGCAGTCCGGCCTATAGCTCCTACAATGAGCAGTTCTTC.

This clonotype showed up just a few times. The chain employs TRBV6-1 and TRBJ2-7, with 8 bases lining up with TRBD1. Germline V gene sequence: CDR1 MNHNS, CDR2 SASEGT. V shed 4 bases, J shed 3 bases, and the junction held 5 bases outside the gene matches. There are 14 residues in the CDR3. CDR3 sequence (DNA): TGTGCCAGCAGTGGTTTGGACAGGGTCTACGAGCAGTACTTC. Encoded protein: CASSGLDRVYEQYF.

This clonotype was counted at least ten times. The rearrangement uses TRBV2 and TRBJ1-2, with a possible D match to TRBD1 (6 bases). This CDR3 has 14 residues. In germline, CDR1 is SNHLY, CDR2 FYNNEI. Trimming took 5 bases from V and 8 from J, leaving 18 bases between them. Here the CDR3 DNA reads TGTGCCAGCAGTTCTACAGGGAGTCGAGGGGGCTACACCTTC. Its protein is CASSSTGSRGGYTF.

The chain combines TRBV12-2 with TRBJ1-1. TRBV12-2 is an annotated pseudogene. The CDR3 sequence is 15 residues long. The CDR3 loop is CASRLVKGLNTEAFF. In DNA, the CDR3 is TGTGCAAGTCGCTTAGTCAAGGGCTTGAACACTGAAGCTTTCTTT.

The table lists this clonotype with many counts. The rearrangement links TRBV5-1 to TRBJ1-5; D ambiguous. The V end lost 0 bases, the J end lost 3 bases, and 7 bases lay between the germline ends. The CDR3 sequence is 14 residues long. The germline CDR1 and CDR2 sequences are SGHRS and YFSETQ. The DNA of the CDR3 is TGCGCCAGCAGCTTGGGAAATAACAATCAGCCCCAGCATTTT. Translated, it gives CASSLGNNNQPQHF. The variable domain in full, completed from reference TRBV5-1 and TRBJ1-5, reads KAGVTQTPRYLIKTRGQQVTLSCSPISGHRSVSWYQQTPGQGLQFLFEYFSETQRNKGNFPGRFSGRQFSNSRSEMNVSTLELGDSALYLCASSLGNNNQPQHFGDGTRLSIL.

The V gene is TRBV5-8, the J gene TRBJ1-1; D is perhaps TRBD1 (5 bases). Trimming stripped 1 base from V and 12 bases from J, with 10 bases between. From germline, CDR1 is SGHTS and CDR2 YDEGEE. The CDR3 covers 11 residues. This chain's CDR3 is CASSLRRETFF. The CDR3 DNA follows: TGTGCCAGCAGCTTGCGCAGGGAAACTTTCTTT.

The V gene is TRBV20-1, the J gene TRBJ2-1; 10 bases are a match to TRBD2. CDR1 DFQATT and CDR2 SNEGSKA come from the germline V gene (reference sequence). V was clipped by 3 bases and J by 7 bases; unmatched bases: 6. This CDR3 is built from 14 residues. CDR3 nucleotides: TGCAGTGCTAGCCAGCGGGGGGGCCTGAATGAGCAGTTCTTC. Its protein product is CSASQRGGLNEQFF.

This clonotype was seen more than once but under ten times. The chain uses TRBV11-3 and TRBJ2-5, with 8 bases lining up with TRBD2. Germline lookup yields CDR1 SGHNT and CDR2 YENEEA. Trimming at V came to 5 bases and at J to 6 bases, leaving 8 bases not matched to a gene. The length of the CDR3 is 14 residues. The CDR3 region is CASSGSGGGQTQYF. For the CDR3, the DNA is TGTGCCAGCAGCGGCAGCGGGGGTGGACAGACCCAGTACTTC.

This clonotype was seen ten or more times. The chain links TRBV3-1 to TRBJ2-7; maybe TRBD1 (6 bases). This CDR3 is 11 amino acids long. Germline CDR1 reads LGHDT; CDR2 reads YNNKEL (reference sequence). V dropped 8 bases and J dropped 4 bases, with 9 bases sitting between them. The CDR3 is CASGGNYEQYF. CDR3 DNA sequence: TGTGCCAGCGGGGGCAATTACGAGCAGTACTTC.

The V and J genes are TRBV5-1 and TRBJ1-1; no reliable D call. Germline CDR1 SGHRS, CDR2 YFSETQ. The CDR3 is made up of 13 amino acids. The germline V and J ends were trimmed by 0 bases and 4 bases, with 7 bases remaining between them. This CDR3 reads CASSLDAGTEAFF. In DNA, the CDR3 is TGCGCCAGCAGCTTGGATGCAGGCACTGAAGCTTTCTTT.

The sample holds many counts of this clonotype. This chain connects TRBV7-9 to TRBJ2-7; D is ambiguous. Germline assignment: CDR1 SEHNR and CDR2 FQNEAQ (reference sequence). This CDR3 contains 11 residues. V was cut by 4 bases and J by 3 bases, with 4 bases left in between. The CDR3 DNA reads as TGTGCCAGCAGCTCCCTCTACGAGCAGTACTTC. Translated: CASSSLYEQYF.

This clonotype was counted between two and nine times. The chain uses TRBV18 and TRBJ2-2, with 8 bases that match TRBD1. The V gene end was trimmed by 3 bases and the J gene end by 5 bases; junction bases not matched to a gene: 8. CDR3 size: 16 residues. Germline V gives CDR1 KGHSH, CDR2 LQKENI. CDR3 nucleotides: TGTGCCAGCTCACCGCTTAGGAACAGGGGGACCGGGGAGCTGTTTTTT. Protein sequence: CASSPLRNRGTGELFF. Full variable domain (remainder filled in from reference TRBV18 and TRBJ2-2): NAGVMQNPRHLVRRRGQEARLRCSPMKGHSHVYWYRQLPEEGLKFMVYLQKENIIDESGMPKERFSAEFPKEGPSILRIQQVVRGDSAAYFCASSPLRNRGTGELFFGEGSRLTVL.

This clonotype counts as medium-sized (0.01 to 0.1%). V is TRBV20-1 and J is TRBJ1-2, with D possibly TRBD1 on 5 matching bases. CDR3 length: 14 residues. V was shortened by 5 bases and J by 3 bases, with 16 bases between the two germline ends. Germline CDR1 is DFQATT and CDR2 is SNEGSKA (reference sequence). As DNA, the CDR3 is TGCAGTGCTGCTGCTGCCGGCAGGGACTATGGCTACACCTTC. Translating gives CSAAAAGRDYGYTF.

In this sample, this clonotype is medium-sized (0.01 to 0.1%). The chain is built from TRBV5-6 and TRBJ1-2; 12 nucleotides match TRBD1. V lost 1 base to trimming and J lost 7 bases; unmatched junction nucleotides: 5. The CDR3 has 15 amino acids. Germline values: CDR1 SGHDT, CDR2 YYEEEE. CDR3 nucleotide sequence: TGTGCCAGCAGCTTGTCTGGGACAGGGGGCTCTGGCTACACCTTC. It translates to CASSLSGTGGSGYTF.